Listed here are 13 T cell receptor beta chains from one sample, sequenced in a study of CD8 T cells in Susac syndrome. An amount of RNA that ranged from 0.5 to 1 ug was reverse transcribed with random hexamers. One entry per CDR3 protein, called by TCRdb with MiXCR from the immunoSEQ multiplex PCR reads. The sample records fewer than 200,000 distinct CDR3 sequences, roughly 95% being singletons. Input material: CD4+ T cells from PBMCs. The receptors originated from a human donor in good health.

The CDR3 coding sequence is TGCAGCGTTGAGTGGACGTGGTATAGCACAGATACGCAGTATTTT. This translates into CSVEWTWYSTDTQYF. This chain connects TRBV29-1 to TRBJ2-3; D is ambiguous. Deletions cut 3 bases from V and 0 bases from J, with 13 bases between. Germline assignment: CDR1 SQVTM and CDR2 ANQGSEA. The CDR3 runs 15 residues.

V and J are TRBV6-1 and TRBJ1-5, with D perhaps matching TRBD1 (5 bases). V was cut by 4 bases and J by 5 bases, with 15 bases left in between. Germline CDR1 reads MNHNS; CDR2 reads SASEGT. The CDR3 is 15 residues long. This CDR3 is CASSASDTDDQPQHF. The CDR3 region has the DNA TGTGCCAGCAGTGCTTCGGACACGGACGATCAGCCCCAGCATTTT.

CDR3 in DNA: TGTGCCAGCACGCCTCGCTCTGCAGGAAACACCATATATTTT. Translated: CASTPRSAGNTIYF. The chain has TRBV2 and TRBJ1-3; D unclear. The V and J ends lost 7 bases and 4 bases respectively, with 14 bases between them. The CDR3 contains 14 residues. In germline, CDR1 is SNHLY, CDR2 FYNNEI.

This clonotype was recorded once. The chain carries TRBV7-8 and TRBJ2-1; 7 nucleotides match TRBD2. CDR1 and CDR2 (germline): SGHVS, FQNEAQ. The CDR3 covers 15 residues. J lost 6 bases, V lost 7 bases, and 12 bases had no gene match. The CDR3 DNA sequence: TGTGCCAGCACCACCCGGGGGACGGGAGGCAATGAGCAGTTCTTC. Protein sequence: CASTTRGTGGNEQFF.

The chain carries TRBV15 and TRBJ2-5; 8 bases fit TRBD2. Germline-derived CDR1 and CDR2 are LNHNV and YYDKDF (reference sequence). After removal of 5 bases from V and 2 bases from J, the junction contained 10 bases not matched to a gene. The CDR3 runs 16 residues. The CDR3 DNA reads as TGTGCCACCAGCGGACTTGGGGTAGCGGGACAAGAGACCCAGTACTTC. Translation gives CATSGLGVAGQETQYF.

The rearrangement joins TRBV7-9 to TRBJ2-2; TRBD2 agrees at 10 bases. This CDR3 has 18 residues. V was pared by 4 bases and J by 0 bases, with 8 bases of the junction left unmatched. CDR1 is SEHNR and CDR2 is FQNEAQ in the germline V gene (reference sequence). The CDR3 protein is CASSSLASGSPNTGELFF. CDR3 bases: TGTGCCAGCAGCTCCCTAGCTAGCGGGAGTCCGAACACCGGGGAGCTGTTTTTT.

V is TRBV12-3 or TRBV12-4 and J is TRBJ1-2, with TRBD1 as a possible D gene (5 bases). The germline V and J ends were trimmed by 5 bases and 3 bases, with 13 bases remaining between them. This CDR3 comprises 14 residues. CDR3 amino acids: CASSPIQGHYGYTF. CDR3 coding DNA: TGTGCCAGCAGTCCGATTCAGGGACACTATGGCTACACCTTC.

J is TRBJ2-5 and V is TRBV6-6; D call uncertain. The end of the DNA is better explained by TRBJ2-1, so the J call may be wrong. This CDR3 comprises 11 residues. Germline V gives CDR1 MNHNY, CDR2 SVGAGI (reference sequence). The CDR3 bases are TGTGCCAGCAGTTACTCGGTGACCCAGTTCTTC. The encoded protein is CASSYSVTQFF.

The chain uses TRBV5-4 and TRBJ1-2; 8 bases are a match to TRBD1. After removal of 5 bases from V and 6 bases from J, the junction contained 9 bases not matched to a gene. Germline lookup yields CDR1 SGHNT and CDR2 YYREEE (reference sequence). The CDR3 extends over 14 amino acids. CDR3 in DNA: TGTGCCAGCAGTTATCAGGACAGGGTTCATGGCTACACCTTC. Its protein product is CASSYQDRVHGYTF. The full variable domain, rest sourced from reference TRBV5-4 and TRBJ1-2, is ETGVTQSPTHLIKTRGQQVTLRCSSQSGHNTVSWYQQALGQGPQFIFQYYREEENGRGNFPPRFSGLQFPNYSSELNVNALELDDSALYLCASSYQDRVHGYTFGSGTRLTVV.

The chain joins TRBV30 to TRBJ1-1; no definite D call. The V end was cut by 1 base, the J end by 0 bases, with 12 bases between. The CDR3 is made up of 15 amino acids. Germline V gene sequence: CDR1 GTSNPN, CDR2 SVGIG (reference sequence). CDR3 DNA: TGTGCCTGGAGTGGGAAAGGTATAGTGAACACTGAAGCTTTCTTT. Translation gives CAWSGKGIVNTEAFF.

A single count supports this clonotype. The chain uses TRBV6-2 or TRBV6-3 and TRBJ2-3; TRBD2 agrees at 8 bases. The trim removed 2 bases at V and 8 bases at J, leaving 9 bases unmatched. This CDR3 has 15 amino acids. Germline V lookup: CDR1 MNHEY, CDR2 SVGEGT. CDR3 sequence (DNA): TGTGCCAGCAGTTACCATCTAGCGGGTTCCAGTACGCAGTATTTT. It yields the protein CASSYHLAGSSTQYF.

The chain recombines TRBV27 with TRBJ2-1, with no clear D. This CDR3 is 15 amino acids long. V was pared by 3 bases and J by 3 bases, with 12 bases between. Germline CDR1 and CDR2: MNHEY and SMNVEV (reference sequence). DNA for the CDR3: TGTGCCAGCAGTTTTAAAGGTGTTGGCTACAATGAGCAGTTCTTC. Amino acid sequence: CASSFKGVGYNEQFF.

This sequence joins TRBV6-5 and TRBJ2-4; D remains ambiguous. V lost 2 bases and J lost 7, with 3 bases in between. The length of the CDR3 is 11 residues. The germline CDR1 and CDR2 sequences are MNHEY and SVGAGI. CDR3 residues: CASSYGNIQYF. CDR3 nucleotides: TGTGCCAGCAGTTACGGGAACATTCAGTACTTC.